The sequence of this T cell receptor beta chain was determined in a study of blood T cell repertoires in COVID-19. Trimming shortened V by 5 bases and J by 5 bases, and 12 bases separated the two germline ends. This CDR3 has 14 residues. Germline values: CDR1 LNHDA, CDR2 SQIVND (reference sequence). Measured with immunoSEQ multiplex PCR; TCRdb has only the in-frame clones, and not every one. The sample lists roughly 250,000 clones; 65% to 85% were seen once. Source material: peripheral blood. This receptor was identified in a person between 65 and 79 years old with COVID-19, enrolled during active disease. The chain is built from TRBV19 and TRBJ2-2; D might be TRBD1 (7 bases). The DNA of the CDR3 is TGTGCCAGTAGTCAGACAGGGAGGACCGGGGAGCTGTTTTTT. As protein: CASSQTGRTGELFF. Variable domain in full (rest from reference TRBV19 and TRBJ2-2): DGGITQSPKYLFRKEGQNVTLSCEQNLNHDAMYWYRQDPGQGLRLIYYSQIVNDFQKGDIAEGYSVSREKKESFPLTVTSAQKNPTAFYLCASSQTGRTGELFFGEGSRLTVL.